Following are 14 T cell receptor beta chains from one sample sequenced in a study of beta chain features in type 1 diabetes. As every portion of the isolated RNA was reverse transcribed, the sequencing read expressed TCRB transcripts. This table comes from immunoSEQ multiplex PCR, and its TCRdb copy is limited to in-frame clones, with some not included. The sample lists hundreds of thousands of clones, approximately 14% seen once, with 0.025% to 0.03% in the top ten. The sequenced sample was naive CD4+ T cells from blood. These receptors came from a middle-aged woman in good health.

This clone was counted only a few times. V gene TRBV28 combines with J gene TRBJ2-7; 9 bases are shared with TRBD1. Trimming at V came to 7 bases and at J to 0 bases, leaving 10 bases not matched to a gene. Germline V gene sequence: CDR1 MDHEN, CDR2 SYDVKM. CDR3 length equals 16 residues. CDR3 sequence reads: CASNPSGQGYSYEQYF. In nucleotides, the CDR3 is TGTGCCAGCAACCCCTCGGGACAGGGTTACTCCTACGAGCAGTACTTC.

This clone was seen a few times. The J gene is TRBJ2-7, the V gene TRBV11-2; weak D call: TRBD1 (5 bases). V lost 1 base, J lost 6 bases, and 19 bases lay in between. In germline, CDR1 is SGHAT, CDR2 FQNNGV. The CDR3 has 16 residues. CDR3 in DNA: TGTGCCAGCAGCTTAGTTGCGACTCGACCCCAGGGCGAGCAGTACTTC. Amino acids: CASSLVATRPQGEQYF.

There are a few counts of this clone. CDR3 nucleotides: TGTGCCAGCAGCTTAGGTCTTAGGGGGGGCCAAGAGACCCAGTACTTC. Translated: CASSLGLRGGQETQYF. The V call is TRBV7-2, the J call TRBJ2-5; possible D gene TRBD2, 7 bases. Deletions cut 1 base from V and 1 base from J, with 13 bases between. The CDR3 is 16 residues long. Germline V gene sequence: CDR1 SGHTA, CDR2 FQGNSA. The full variable domain, its missing parts supplied by reference TRBV7-2 and TRBJ2-5, is GAGVSQSPSNKVTEKGKDVELRCDPISGHTALYWYRQSLGQGLEFLIYFQGNSAPDKSGLPSDRFSAERTGGSVSTLTIQRTQQEDSAVYLCASSLGLRGGQETQYFGPGTRLLVL.

CDR3 in DNA: TGTGCCAGCAGCTTAGACAGGGTGAAGACAGATACGCAGTATTTT. Protein sequence: CASSLDRVKTDTQYF. The chain couples TRBV11-2 to TRBJ2-3, with D perhaps TRBD1 (5 bases). The CDR3 contains 15 residues. Trimming removed 0 bases from V and 3 bases from J, with 10 bases in between. Looked up from germline, CDR1 is SGHAT and CDR2 is FQNNGV.

This clone was detected only a few times. The chain employs TRBV5-1 and TRBJ2-2; no definite D call. Germline V gene lookup returns CDR1 SGHRS and CDR2 YFSETQ. The CDR3 consists of 15 residues. V dropped 0 bases and J dropped 1 base, with 7 bases sitting between them. The CDR3 nucleotides read TGCGCCAGCAGCTTGGCGGTCATGAACACCGGGGAGCTGTTTTTT. Translating gives CASSLAVMNTGELFF.

The table lists this clone with a few counts. The chain is built from TRBV25-1 and TRBJ1-1; 11 bases line up with TRBD1. The V gene end was trimmed by 3 bases and the J gene end by 4 bases; junction bases not matched to a gene: 4. The CDR3 is 15 residues long. Germline CDR1 is MGHDK and CDR2 is SYGVNS. The CDR3 protein is CASSEAGQGGTEAFF. The CDR3 coding sequence is TGTGCCAGCAGTGAGGCGGGACAGGGGGGCACTGAAGCTTTCTTT.

This clone was counted once. The chain joins TRBV6-5 to TRBJ2-3, with D possibly being TRBD1 (5 bases). With 9 bases removed from V and 2 bases from J, the gap between germline ends came to 18 bases. The CDR3 totals 15 residues. Germline CDR1 reads MNHEY; CDR2 reads SVGAGI. CDR3 loop: CASKSPAGSTDTQYF. CDR3 sequence (DNA): TGTGCCAGTAAGTCGCCGGCAGGGTCCACAGATACGCAGTATTTT.

The table lists this clone with a few counts. This chain uses TRBV27 with TRBJ1-6, with TRBD1 matching over 7 bases. The CDR3 runs 16 residues. The germline CDR1 and CDR2 sequences are MNHEY and SMNVEV (reference sequence). Germline trimming cut 4 bases from V and 4 bases from J; bases unmatched to any gene: 7. CDR3 DNA sequence: TGTGCCAGCAGTTCTCGCCCGGGACAGTATAATTCACCCCTCCACTTT. Translating it yields CASSSRPGQYNSPLHF.

The J gene is TRBJ1-5, the V gene TRBV19; D is uncertain. The germline gives CDR1 LNHDA, CDR2 SQIVND (reference sequence). V lost 0 bases and J 1 base, leaving 4 bases between the germline ends. The CDR3 sequence is 14 residues long. This CDR3 reads CASSIDRSNQPQHF. The CDR3 DNA is TGTGCCAGTAGTATAGACAGAAGCAATCAGCCCCAGCATTTT. Full variable domain (missing parts from reference TRBV19 and TRBJ1-5): DGGITQSPKYLFRKEGQNVTLSCEQNLNHDAMYWYRQDPGQGLRLIYYSQIVNDFQKGDIAEGYSVSREKKESFPLTVTSAQKNPTAFYLCASSIDRSNQPQHFGDGTRLSIL.

This chain joins TRBV9 and TRBJ2-7; 10 bases match TRBD2. This CDR3 comprises 16 residues. Germline lookup yields CDR1 SGDLS and CDR2 YYNGEE. V was clipped by 0 bases and J by 4 bases; unmatched bases: 7. CDR3 bases: TGTGCCAGCAGCGTAGGAGCGGGGGGGCCCCTTTACGAGCAGTACTTC. Protein product: CASSVGAGGPLYEQYF. Combining the CDR3 with reference TRBV9 and TRBJ2-7 gives the whole variable domain DSGVTQTPKHLITATGQRVTLRCSPRSGDLSVYWYQQSLDQGLQFLIQYYNGEERAKGNILERFSAQQFPDLHSELNLSSLELGDSALYFCASSVGAGGPLYEQYFGPGTRLTVT.

This clone has only a few counts. V and J are TRBV9 and TRBJ1-6; 7 positions agree with TRBD1. Germline V gives CDR1 SGDLS, CDR2 YYNGEE. V shed 0 bases, J shed 6 bases, and the junction held 3 bases outside the gene matches. The CDR3 runs to 15 residues. The CDR3 region has the DNA TGTGCCAGCAGCGTAGGGCAGGGGGGTAATTCACCCCTCCACTTT. This codes for CASSVGQGGNSPLHF.

CDR3 nucleotide sequence: TGTGCCAGCAGCGCAATCAAACTAGCGGGGTCTTCCTACGAGCAGTACTTC. Its protein product is CASSAIKLAGSSYEQYF. V is TRBV11-2 and J is TRBJ2-7, with 10 bases matching TRBD2. The CDR3 extends over 17 amino acids. Trimming took 5 bases from V and 1 from J; bases not matched to a gene: 11. Germline values: CDR1 SGHAT, CDR2 FQNNGV.

The chain carries TRBV19 and TRBJ1-5, with 7 nucleotides matching TRBD1. The ends lost 9 bases at V and 6 bases at J; junction bases unmatched: 11. The CDR3 has 14 amino acids. Germline lookup yields CDR1 LNHDA and CDR2 SQIVND (reference sequence). CDR3 bases: TGTGCCAGCCGTGGTCAGGGGGGACGTCAGCCCCAGCATTTT. This sequence encodes CASRGQGGRQPQHF.

The V and J genes are TRBV20-1 and TRBJ2-5; D remains unclear. The CDR3 spans 11 residues. Germline V lookup: CDR1 DFQATT, CDR2 SNEGSKA (reference sequence). Trimming took 6 bases from V and 5 from J, leaving 10 bases between them. CDR3 amino acids: CSALSWETQYF. CDR3 in DNA: TGCAGTGCACTAAGTTGGGAGACCCAGTACTTC.